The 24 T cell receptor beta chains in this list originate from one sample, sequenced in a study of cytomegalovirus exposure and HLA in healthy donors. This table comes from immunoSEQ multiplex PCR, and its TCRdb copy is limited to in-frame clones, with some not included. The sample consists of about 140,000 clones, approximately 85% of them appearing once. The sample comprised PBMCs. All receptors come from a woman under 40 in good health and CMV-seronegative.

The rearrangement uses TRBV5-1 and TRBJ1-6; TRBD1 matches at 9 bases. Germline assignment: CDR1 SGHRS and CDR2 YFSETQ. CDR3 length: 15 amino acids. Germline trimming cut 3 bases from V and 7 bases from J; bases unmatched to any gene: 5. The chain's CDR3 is CASSSGQGLNSPLHF. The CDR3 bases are TGCGCCAGCAGCTCGGGACAGGGATTAAATTCACCCCTCCACTTT.

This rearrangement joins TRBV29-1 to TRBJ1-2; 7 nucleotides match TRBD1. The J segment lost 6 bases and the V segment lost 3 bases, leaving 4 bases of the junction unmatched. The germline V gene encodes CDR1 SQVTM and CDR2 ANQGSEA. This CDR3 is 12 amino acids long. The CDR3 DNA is TGCAGCGTTGAGTCAGGGGGAAATGGCTACACCTTC. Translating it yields CSVESGGNGYTF.

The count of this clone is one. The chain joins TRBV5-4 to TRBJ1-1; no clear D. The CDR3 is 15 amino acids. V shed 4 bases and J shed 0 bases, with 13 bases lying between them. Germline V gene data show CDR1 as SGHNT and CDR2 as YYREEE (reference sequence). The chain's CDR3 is CASSQAGAMNTEAFF. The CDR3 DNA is TGTGCCAGCAGCCAAGCGGGTGCAATGAACACTGAAGCTTTCTTT.

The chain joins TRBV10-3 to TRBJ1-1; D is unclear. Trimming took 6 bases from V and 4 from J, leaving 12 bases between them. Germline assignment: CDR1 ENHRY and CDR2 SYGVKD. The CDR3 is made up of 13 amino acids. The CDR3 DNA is TGTGCCATCAGACAAGGAATAGCCACTGAAGCTTTCTTT. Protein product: CAIRQGIATEAFF.

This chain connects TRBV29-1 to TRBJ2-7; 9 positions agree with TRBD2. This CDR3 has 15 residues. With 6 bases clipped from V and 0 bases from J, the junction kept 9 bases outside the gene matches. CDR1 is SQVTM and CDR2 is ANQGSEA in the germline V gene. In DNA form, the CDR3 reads TGCAGCGTCAAGCGGGGGGTCGACCGCTCCTACGAGCAGTACTTC. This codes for CSVKRGVDRSYEQYF.

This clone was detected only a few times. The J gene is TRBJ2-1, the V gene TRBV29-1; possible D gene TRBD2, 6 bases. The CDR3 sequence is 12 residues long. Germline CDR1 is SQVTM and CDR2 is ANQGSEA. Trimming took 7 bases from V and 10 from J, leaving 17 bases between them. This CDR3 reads CSAHVGTQEQFF. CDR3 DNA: TGCAGCGCGCACGTTGGGACTCAGGAGCAGTTCTTC.

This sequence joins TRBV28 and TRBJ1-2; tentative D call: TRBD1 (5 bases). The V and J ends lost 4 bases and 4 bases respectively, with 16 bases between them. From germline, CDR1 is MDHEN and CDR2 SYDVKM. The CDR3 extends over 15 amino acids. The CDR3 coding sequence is TGTGCCAGCAGTTCCCTTACAGGTTCTATCTATGGCTACACCTTC. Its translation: CASSSLTGSIYGYTF.

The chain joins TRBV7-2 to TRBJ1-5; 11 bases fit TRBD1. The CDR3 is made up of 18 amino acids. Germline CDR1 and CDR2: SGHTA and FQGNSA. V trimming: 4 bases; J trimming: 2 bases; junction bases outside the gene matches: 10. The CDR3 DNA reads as TGTGCCAGCAGCTCGATGGACAGGGGGCGATACCGCAATCAGCCCCAGCATTTT. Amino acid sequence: CASSSMDRGRYRNQPQHF.

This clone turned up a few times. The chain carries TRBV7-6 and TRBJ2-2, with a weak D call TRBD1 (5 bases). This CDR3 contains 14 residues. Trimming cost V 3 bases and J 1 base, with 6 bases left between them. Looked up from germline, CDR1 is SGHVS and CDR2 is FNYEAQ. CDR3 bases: TGTGCCAGCAGCTTGCAGGGGAACACCGGGGAGCTGTTTTTT. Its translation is CASSLQGNTGELFF.

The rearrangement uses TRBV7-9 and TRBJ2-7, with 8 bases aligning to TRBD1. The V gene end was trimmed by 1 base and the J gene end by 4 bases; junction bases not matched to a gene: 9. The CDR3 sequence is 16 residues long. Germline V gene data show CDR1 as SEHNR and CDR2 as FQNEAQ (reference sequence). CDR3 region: CASSLGDRKSPYEQYF. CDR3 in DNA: TGTGCCAGCAGCTTAGGGGACAGGAAAAGTCCTTACGAGCAGTACTTC.

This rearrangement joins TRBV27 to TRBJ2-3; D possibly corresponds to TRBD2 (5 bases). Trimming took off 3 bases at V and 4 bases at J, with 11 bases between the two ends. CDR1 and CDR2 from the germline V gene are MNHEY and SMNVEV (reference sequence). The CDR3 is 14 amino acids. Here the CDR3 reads CASSFSRTSDTQYF. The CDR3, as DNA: TGTGCCAGCAGTTTCTCCCGGACTTCAGATACGCAGTATTTT.

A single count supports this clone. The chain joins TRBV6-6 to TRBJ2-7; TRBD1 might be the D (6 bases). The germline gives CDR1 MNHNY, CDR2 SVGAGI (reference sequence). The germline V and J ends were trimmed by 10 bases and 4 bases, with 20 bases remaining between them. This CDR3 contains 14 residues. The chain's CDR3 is CATHGQIGGYEQYF. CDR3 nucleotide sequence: TGTGCCACACATGGACAGATAGGGGGATACGAGCAGTACTTC.

CDR3 sequence: CASSQLADQETQYF. CDR3 nucleotide sequence: TGCGCCAGCAGCCAATTAGCGGACCAAGAGACCCAGTACTTC. The chain joins TRBV4-1 to TRBJ2-5, with D possibly TRBD2 on 6 matching bases. Per germline, CDR1 MGHRA and CDR2 YSYEKL. This CDR3 has 14 residues. V was trimmed by 2 bases and J by 0 bases, leaving 7 bases between them.

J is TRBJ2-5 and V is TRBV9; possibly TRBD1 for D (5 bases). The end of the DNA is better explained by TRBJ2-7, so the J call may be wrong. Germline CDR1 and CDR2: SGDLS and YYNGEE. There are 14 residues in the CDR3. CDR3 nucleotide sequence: TGTGCCAGCAGCGTAGGAGGAAGGGGCTACGAGCAGTACTTC. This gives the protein CASSVGGRGYEQYF.

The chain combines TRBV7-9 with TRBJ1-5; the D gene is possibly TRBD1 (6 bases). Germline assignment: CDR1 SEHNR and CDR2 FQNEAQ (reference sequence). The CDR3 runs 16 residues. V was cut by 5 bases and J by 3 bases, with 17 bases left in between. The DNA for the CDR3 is TGTGCCAGCAGCCGCGGACAGCCCACAACCAATCAGCCCCAGCATTTT. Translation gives CASSRGQPTTNQPQHF.

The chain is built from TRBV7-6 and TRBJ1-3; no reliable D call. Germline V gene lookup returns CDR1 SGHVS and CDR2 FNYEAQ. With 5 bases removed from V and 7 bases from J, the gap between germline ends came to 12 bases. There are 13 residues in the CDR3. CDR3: CASSVGTRNTIYF. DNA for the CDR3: TGTGCCAGCAGCGTAGGAACGCGGAACACCATATATTTT.

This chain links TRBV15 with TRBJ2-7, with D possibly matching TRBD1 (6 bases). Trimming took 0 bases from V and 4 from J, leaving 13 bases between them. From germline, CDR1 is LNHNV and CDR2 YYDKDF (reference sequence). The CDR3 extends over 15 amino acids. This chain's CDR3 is CATSRDARGQYEQYF. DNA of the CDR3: TGTGCCACCAGCAGAGATGCCAGGGGTCAATACGAGCAGTACTTC. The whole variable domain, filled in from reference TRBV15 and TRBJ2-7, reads DAMVIQNPRYQVTQFGKPVTLSCSQTLNHNVMYWYQQKSSQAPKLLFHYYDKDFNNEADTPDNFQSRRPNTSFCFLDIRSPGLGDTAMYLCATSRDARGQYEQYFGPGTRLTVT.

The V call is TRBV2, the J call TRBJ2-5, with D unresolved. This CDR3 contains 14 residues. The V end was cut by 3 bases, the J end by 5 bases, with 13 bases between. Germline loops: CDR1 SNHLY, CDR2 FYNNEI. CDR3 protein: CASSEFRGGETQYF. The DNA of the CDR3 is TGTGCCAGCAGTGAGTTTAGAGGTGGGGAGACCCAGTACTTC.

The DNA for the CDR3 is TGTGCCAGCAGCAAGACAGCTAATGAAAAACTGTTTTTT. The encoded protein is CASSKTANEKLFF. The J gene is TRBJ1-4, the V gene TRBV5-6; tentative D call: TRBD1 (5 bases). Deletions cut 4 bases from V and 3 bases from J, with 7 bases between. Germline CDR1 SGHDT, CDR2 YYEEEE. The CDR3 totals 13 residues.

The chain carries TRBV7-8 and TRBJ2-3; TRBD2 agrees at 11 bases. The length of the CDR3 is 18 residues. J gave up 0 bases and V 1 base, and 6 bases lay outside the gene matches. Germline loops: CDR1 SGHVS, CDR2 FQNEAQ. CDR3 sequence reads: CASSLGLAGGPSTDTQYF. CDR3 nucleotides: TGTGCCAGCAGCTTAGGTCTAGCGGGGGGACCCAGCACAGATACGCAGTATTTT. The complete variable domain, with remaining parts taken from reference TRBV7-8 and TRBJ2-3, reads GAGVSQSPRYKVAKRGQDVALRCDPISGHVSLFWYQQALGQGPEFLTYFQNEAQLDKSGLPSDRFFAERPEGSVSTLKIQRTQQEDSAVYLCASSLGLAGGPSTDTQYFGPGTRLTVL.

Written as DNA, the CDR3 is TGTGCCAGCGAGAGAGACAGGTGGACTAATGAAAAACTGTTTTTT. Its translation is CASERDRWTNEKLFF. The chain is built from TRBV6-5 and TRBJ1-4, with D possibly being TRBD1 (6 bases). Germline values: CDR1 MNHEY, CDR2 SVGAGI. CDR3 length: 15 amino acids. Trimming pared 8 bases from V and 2 bases from J, leaving 15 bases between.

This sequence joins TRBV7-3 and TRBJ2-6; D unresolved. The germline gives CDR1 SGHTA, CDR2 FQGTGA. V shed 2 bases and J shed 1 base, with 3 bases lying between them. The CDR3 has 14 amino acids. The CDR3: CASSLSSGANVLTF. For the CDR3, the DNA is TGTGCCAGCAGCTTATCGTCTGGGGCCAACGTCCTGACTTTC.

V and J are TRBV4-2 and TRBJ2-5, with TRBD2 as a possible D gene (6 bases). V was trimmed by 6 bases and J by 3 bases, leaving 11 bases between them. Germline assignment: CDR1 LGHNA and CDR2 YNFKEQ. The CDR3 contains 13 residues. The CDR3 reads CASSPTGEETQYF. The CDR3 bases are TGTGCCAGCAGTCCGACGGGGGAAGAGACCCAGTACTTC.

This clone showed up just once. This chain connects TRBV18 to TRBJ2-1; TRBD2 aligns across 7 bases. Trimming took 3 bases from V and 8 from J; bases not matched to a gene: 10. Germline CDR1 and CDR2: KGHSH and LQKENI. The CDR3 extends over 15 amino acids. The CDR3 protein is CASSPSTSGVYEQFF. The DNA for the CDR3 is TGTGCCAGCTCACCCTCTACCAGCGGGGTTTATGAGCAGTTCTTC. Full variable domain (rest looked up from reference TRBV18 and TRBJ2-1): NAGVMQNPRHLVRRRGQEARLRCSPMKGHSHVYWYRQLPEEGLKFMVYLQKENIIDESGMPKERFSAEFPKEGPSILRIQQVVRGDSAAYFCASSPSTSGVYEQFFGPGTRLTVL.